Below, one T cell receptor (beta chain) is given with its context. Random hexamers were used to reverse transcribe roughly 0.45 to 1 ug of RNA. The immunoSEQ assay covered 54 Vbeta and 13 Jbeta segments for CDR3. TCRdb independently ran MiXCR on the immunoSEQ multiplex PCR reads; one entry per CDR3 protein. Of 140,000 or so distinct CDR3 sequences listed, around 95% are singletons. This sample was included in a study of CD8 T cells in Susac syndrome. Germline CDR1 and CDR2: DFQATT and SNEGSKA (reference sequence). V was clipped by 6 bases and J by 2 bases; unmatched bases: 5. The CDR3 covers 13 residues. CD8+ and CD4+ T cells from blood underwent TCR beta sequencing. Multiple sclerosis controls were treatment-naive patients with stable or active relapsing-remitting disease. Bulk CD8+ and CD4+ cells came from magnetic negative isolation; CD8+ TEMRA by FACS.

This TCR was recovered from a human donor with multiple sclerosis. The sequenced sample consisted of CD4+ T cells from PBMCs. The V gene is TRBV20-1, the J gene TRBJ2-5; 8 bases line up with TRBD1. As DNA, the CDR3 is TGCAGTGCCCCGGGACAGGATCAAGAGACCCAGTACTTC. Its protein product is CSAPGQDQETQYF.